Each of the 17 T cell receptor beta chains below was sequenced from the same sample in a study of blood T cell repertoires in COVID-19. TCRdb's table, derived via immunoSEQ multiplex PCR, lists solely in-frame clones and lacks some. The sample lists 200,000 or so clones; around 82% were seen once. What was sequenced was peripheral blood. The receptors shown here come from a woman aged 25 to 39 who had recovered from COVID-19.

V is TRBV27 and J is TRBJ2-1; tentatively, D is TRBD1 (5 bases). This CDR3 is 15 amino acids long. Trimming removed 3 bases at V and 4 bases at J, with 13 bases between. The germline CDR1 and CDR2 sequences are MNHEY and SMNVEV (reference sequence). The DNA for the CDR3 is TGTGCCAGCAGTTTTCGGCAGGGTCGTTACAATGAGCAGTTCTTC. Protein product: CASSFRQGRYNEQFF.

This chain joins TRBV28 and TRBJ2-5, with TRBD1 as a possible D gene (6 bases). Germline V gene sequence: CDR1 MDHEN, CDR2 SYDVKM. The CDR3 has 14 residues. Trimming cost V 3 bases and J 5 bases, with 13 bases left between them. CDR3 DNA: TGTGCCAGCAGTTTTCCAGGGGATAGGGAGACCCAGTACTTC. Translation gives CASSFPGDRETQYF. Together with reference TRBV28 and TRBJ2-5, the CDR3 gives the full variable domain: DVKVTQSSRYLVKRTGEKVFLECVQDMDHENMFWYRQDPGLGLRLIYFSYDVKMKEKGDIPEGYSVSREKKERFSLILESASTNQTSMYLCASSFPGDRETQYFGPGTRLLVL.

The V gene is TRBV18, the J gene TRBJ1-1, with TRBD1 matching 7 bases. V shed 3 bases, J shed 0 bases, and the junction held 10 bases outside the gene matches. Germline CDR1 and CDR2: KGHSH and LQKENI. CDR3 length: 17 residues. The CDR3 DNA follows: TGTGCCAGCTCACCTAGTGAACAGGGGACCTTGAACACTGAAGCTTTCTTT. Protein sequence: CASSPSEQGTLNTEAFF.

The chain links TRBV6-1 to TRBJ1-5; TRBD1 aligns across 7 bases. The germline gives CDR1 MNHNS, CDR2 SASEGT. The CDR3 totals 16 residues. With 2 bases clipped from V and 0 bases from J, the junction kept 4 bases outside the gene matches. CDR3 region: CASSENQGGSNQPQHF. CDR3 DNA sequence: TGTGCCAGCAGTGAAAATCAGGGGGGTAGCAATCAGCCCCAGCATTTT.

The chain links TRBV6-5 to TRBJ2-7; 8 positions match TRBD2. The junction had 11 bases not matched to a gene; V was cut back by 6 bases and J by 4 bases. This CDR3 comprises 15 residues. Germline CDR1 is MNHEY and CDR2 is SVGAGI. CDR3 in amino acids: CASSLNSGSTYEQYF. CDR3 DNA sequence: TGTGCCAGCAGCTTAAACAGCGGGAGTACTTACGAGCAGTACTTC.

For the CDR3, the DNA is TGTGCCAGCAGCTATACGACAGGGGATGGCTACACCTTC. This codes for CASSYTTGDGYTF. The chain links TRBV7-3 to TRBJ1-2; TRBD1 agrees at 8 bases. This CDR3 comprises 13 residues. Germline lookup yields CDR1 SGHTA and CDR2 FQGTGA. J gave up 6 bases and V 4 bases, and 4 bases lay outside the gene matches.

The chain carries TRBV28 and TRBJ1-4; D is ambiguous. The CDR3 runs to 15 residues. V was cut by 5 bases and J by 3 bases, with 13 bases left in between. The V gene's germline CDR1 is MDHEN and CDR2 SYDVKM. The chain's CDR3 is CASSRAGSPNEKLFF. DNA of the CDR3: TGTGCCAGCAGTCGGGCGGGAAGCCCTAATGAAAAACTGTTTTTT.

The chain couples TRBV18 to TRBJ1-2; possible D gene TRBD1, 6 bases. Trimming left V 5 bases short and J 8 bases short, with 9 bases between. The CDR3 contains 11 residues. Germline lookup yields CDR1 KGHSH and CDR2 LQKENI. The CDR3 spells CASSKQGGYTF. CDR3 coding DNA: TGTGCCAGCTCAAAACAGGGAGGCTACACCTTC.

This chain joins TRBV24-1 and TRBJ2-3; 7 bases align to TRBD1. The ends lost 7 bases at V and 8 bases at J; junction bases unmatched: 5. The V gene's germline CDR1 is KGHDR and CDR2 SFDVKD. The CDR3 has 12 amino acids. The CDR3 loop reads CATSQAGGTQYF. In DNA form, the CDR3 reads TGTGCCACCAGCCAGGCAGGGGGTACGCAGTATTTT.

This rearrangement joins TRBV2 to TRBJ2-2; tentative D call: TRBD2 (5 bases). The CDR3 consists of 12 residues. Trimming took off 7 bases at V and 8 bases at J, with 11 bases between the two ends. CDR1 is SNHLY and CDR2 is FYNNEI in the germline V gene. The CDR3 nucleotides are TGTGCCAGCAAGGTGGACTTAGGGGAGCTGTTTTTT. Translation: CASKVDLGELFF.

V and J are TRBV6-5 and TRBJ1-1; no definite D call. The germline gives CDR1 MNHEY, CDR2 SVGAGI. Trimming took off 8 bases at V and 1 base at J, with 2 bases between the two ends. This CDR3 is 10 amino acids long. The DNA for the CDR3 is TGTGCCAGCCAGAACACTGAAGCTTTCTTT. Translating gives CASQNTEAFF.

The V and J genes are TRBV27 and TRBJ1-1; no clear D. V was pared by 4 bases and J by 1 base, with 7 bases between. From germline, CDR1 is MNHEY and CDR2 SMNVEV (reference sequence). The CDR3 covers 13 residues. CDR3: CASSYTANTEAFF. The CDR3 DNA follows: TGTGCCAGCAGTTATACAGCGAACACTGAAGCTTTCTTT.

This clone has just a few counts. The chain couples TRBV16 to TRBJ2-3, with D possibly being TRBD1 (5 bases). Trimming cost V 0 bases and J 6 bases, with 7 bases left between them. Germline-derived CDR1 and CDR2 are KGHSY and FQNENV. This CDR3 is built from 13 residues. CDR3 amino acids: CASSQSTADTQYF. The CDR3 DNA reads TGTGCCAGCAGCCAATCGACAGCGGATACGCAGTATTTT.

The rearrangement links TRBV15 to TRBJ1-5; TRBD1 aligns across 8 bases. Trimming at V came to 0 bases and at J to 6 bases, leaving 7 bases not matched to a gene. The CDR3 is 16 residues long. Germline V CDR1 and CDR2: LNHNV, YYDKDF (reference sequence). The CDR3 protein is CATSRDRHRGAQPQHF. The CDR3 region has the DNA TGTGCCACCAGCAGAGATCGGCACAGGGGGGCTCAGCCCCAGCATTTT.

The chain is built from TRBV19 and TRBJ1-6; 8 bases fit TRBD1. Unmatched junction bases numbered 6, after V lost 3 bases and J lost 8 bases. The CDR3 runs 15 residues. CDR1 is LNHDA and CDR2 is SQIVND in the germline V gene (reference sequence). The CDR3 coding sequence is TGTGCCAGTAGTATGACAGACAGGGGCCATTCACCCCTCCACTTT. Translating gives CASSMTDRGHSPLHF.

J is TRBJ2-2 and V is TRBV25-1, with D hard to call. V shed 4 bases and J shed 2 bases, with 11 bases lying between them. Germline V lookup: CDR1 MGHDK, CDR2 SYGVNS. This CDR3 has 15 residues. The CDR3 loop reads CASSGVISNTGELFF. The CDR3 DNA reads TGTGCCAGCAGTGGAGTAATTTCAAACACCGGGGAGCTGTTTTTT.

This sequence joins TRBV5-1 and TRBJ2-2; a weak D match, TRBD2 (6 bases). This CDR3 region has 14 residues. Germline V gene sequence: CDR1 SGHRS, CDR2 YFSETQ. V lost 2 bases and J 3 bases, leaving 8 bases between the germline ends. In nucleotides, the CDR3 is TGCGCCAGCAGCTTCCCGGGGGACACCGGGGAGCTGTTTTTT. Residues: CASSFPGDTGELFF.